The 11 T cell receptor beta chains presented below share a single source sample, sequenced in a study of OX40 agonist ivuxolimab in advanced cancers. The method was immunoSEQ multiplex PCR; TCRdb's version includes in-frame clones alone and lacks a portion of them. Here the sample spans 43,000 or so clones, more than 75% being singletons. The sequenced sample was CD4+ or CD8+ T cells sorted from blood, obtained in a trial of the OX40 agonist ivuxolimab. The receptor set was obtained from an adult with an advanced solid tumor such as melanoma, head and neck, liver or kidney cancer.

This rearrangement joins TRBV18 to TRBJ2-7, with D perhaps TRBD1 (5 bases). V was trimmed by 4 bases and J by 5 bases, leaving 6 bases between them. CDR3 length: 11 residues. Germline CDR1 KGHSH, CDR2 LQKENI. The CDR3 DNA reads TGTGCCAGCTCACAACAGGACGAGCAGTACTTC. Protein: CASSQQDEQYF.

J is TRBJ1-1 and V is TRBV5-6, with D perhaps TRBD1 (6 bases). The germline V gene encodes CDR1 SGHDT and CDR2 YYEEEE. The V and J ends lost 3 bases and 5 bases respectively, with 14 bases between them. The CDR3 runs 14 residues. The CDR3 loop is CASSSFGQGTEAFF. CDR3 in DNA: TGTGCCAGCAGCTCGTTTGGGCAGGGGACTGAAGCTTTCTTT.

The rearrangement joins TRBV9 to TRBJ1-5; the D is unclear. The CDR3 is made up of 14 amino acids. The germline V and J ends were trimmed by 4 bases and 3 bases, with 11 bases remaining between them. Per the germline V gene, CDR1 is SGDLS and CDR2 is YYNGEE. CDR3 protein: CASSPGGANQPQHF. For the CDR3, the DNA is TGTGCCAGCAGCCCCGGAGGCGCCAATCAGCCCCAGCATTTT. Complete variable domain (other parts from reference TRBV9 and TRBJ1-5): DSGVTQTPKHLITATGQRVTLRCSPRSGDLSVYWYQQSLDQGLQFLIQYYNGEERAKGNILERFSAQQFPDLHSELNLSSLELGDSALYFCASSPGGANQPQHFGDGTRLSIL.

The chain carries TRBV9 and TRBJ1-1, with 7 positions matching TRBD1. J was trimmed by 3 bases and V by 0 bases; bases with no gene match: 5. There are 15 residues in the CDR3. The V gene's germline CDR1 is SGDLS and CDR2 YYNGEE. CDR3 DNA sequence: TGTGCCAGCAGCGTAGTACAGGGGCTTGACACTGAAGCTTTCTTT. Protein: CASSVVQGLDTEAFF.

The rearrangement joins TRBV15 to TRBJ2-7, with 7 bases fitting TRBD1. Trimming removed 3 bases from V and 2 bases from J; junction bases left unmatched: 1. This CDR3 has 13 amino acids. Per the germline V gene, CDR1 is LNHNV and CDR2 is YYDKDF (reference sequence). The CDR3 region is CATSRTGTYEQYF. For the CDR3, the DNA is TGTGCCACCAGCAGGACAGGGACCTACGAGCAGTACTTC.

The J gene is TRBJ1-3, the V gene TRBV7-4; tentative D call: TRBD1 (6 bases). The CDR3 contains 16 residues. V was shortened by 2 bases and J by 0 bases, with 11 bases between the two germline ends. Germline V CDR1 and CDR2: SGHVT, SQSDAQ. The CDR3 DNA reads TGTGCCAGCAGCTTAACGGGGGGCAACTCTGGAAACACCATATATTTT. It specifies CASSLTGGNSGNTIYF.

The CDR3 bases are TGTGCCAGCAGCTTGCCCCTAGCAGGCACAGAGACCCAGTACTTC. It yields the protein CASSLPLAGTETQYF. The V call is TRBV5-4, the J call TRBJ2-5; D is perhaps TRBD2 (5 bases). Between the trimmed V and J ends, which lost 1 base and 4 bases, there was a span of 14 bases. The germline V gene encodes CDR1 SGHNT and CDR2 YYREEE (reference sequence). The CDR3 sequence is 15 residues long.

The chain recombines TRBV2 with TRBJ2-7; D ambiguous. Per germline, CDR1 SNHLY and CDR2 FYNNEI. CDR3 length equals 12 residues. V lost 6 bases and J 3 bases, leaving 9 bases between the germline ends. CDR3 region: CASRVDFYEQYF. CDR3 nucleotide sequence: TGTGCCAGCAGAGTAGACTTCTACGAGCAGTACTTC.

The rearrangement joins TRBV7-9 to TRBJ1-4; perhaps TRBD1 as D (5 bases). Trimming pared 2 bases from V and 1 base from J, leaving 11 bases between. CDR3 size: 16 residues. Germline CDR1 and CDR2: SEHNR and FQNEAQ (reference sequence). CDR3 protein: CASSLNSGGTNEKLFF. The CDR3 DNA follows: TGTGCCAGCAGCTTAAATTCGGGGGGAACTAATGAAAAACTGTTTTTT. Combining the CDR3 with reference TRBV7-9 and TRBJ1-4 gives the whole variable domain DTGVSQNPRHKITKRGQNVTFRCDPISEHNRLYWYRQTLGQGPEFLTYFQNEAQLEKSRLLSDRFSAERPKGSFSTLEIQRTEQGDSAMYLCASSLNSGGTNEKLFFGSGTQLSVL.

The V gene is TRBV5-1, the J gene TRBJ2-6; the match to TRBD1 covers 10 bases. Unmatched junction bases numbered 7, after V lost 3 bases and J lost 4 bases. CDR1 is SGHRS, CDR2 YFSETQ, per germline. The CDR3 is 17 amino acids. The CDR3 coding sequence is TGCGCCAGCAGCTACAGGACAGGGGGAGAAGGGGCCAACGTCCTGACTTTC. Translating gives CASSYRTGGEGANVLTF. Supplemented by reference TRBV5-1 and TRBJ2-6, the full variable domain reads KAGVTQTPRYLIKTRGQQVTLSCSPISGHRSVSWYQQTPGQGLQFLFEYFSETQRNKGNFPGRFSGRQFSNSRSEMNVSTLELGDSALYLCASSYRTGGEGANVLTFGAGSRLTVL.

The chain employs TRBV5-1 and TRBJ1-5; D uncertain. The germline gives CDR1 SGHRS, CDR2 YFSETQ. The CDR3 sequence is 16 residues long. Trimming removed 0 bases from V and 5 bases from J, with 15 bases in between. For the CDR3, the DNA is TGCGCCAGCAGCTTGGAGAGTTCGGGGAGGGATCAGCCCCAGCATTTT. Amino acids: CASSLESSGRDQPQHF.